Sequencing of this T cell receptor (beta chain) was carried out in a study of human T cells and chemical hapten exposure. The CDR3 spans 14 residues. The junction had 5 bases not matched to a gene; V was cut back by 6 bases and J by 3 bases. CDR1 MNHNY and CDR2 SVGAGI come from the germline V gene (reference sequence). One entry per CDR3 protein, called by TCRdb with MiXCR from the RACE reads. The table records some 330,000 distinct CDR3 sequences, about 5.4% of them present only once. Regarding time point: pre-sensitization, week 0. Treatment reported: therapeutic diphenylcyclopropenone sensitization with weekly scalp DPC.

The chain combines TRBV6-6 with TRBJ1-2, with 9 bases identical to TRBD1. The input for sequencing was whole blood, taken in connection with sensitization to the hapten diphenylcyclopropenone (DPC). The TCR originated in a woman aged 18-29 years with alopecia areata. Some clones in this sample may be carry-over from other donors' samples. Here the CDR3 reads CASSPWTGDYGYTF. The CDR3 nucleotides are TGTGCCAGCAGCCCCTGGACAGGGGACTATGGCTACACCTTC.